This section outlines one TCR beta chain sequence together with its context. This sample was included in a study of blood T cell repertoires in COVID-19. Germline CDR1 and CDR2: MNHEY and SVGAGI. The V gene end was trimmed by 2 bases and the J gene end by 6 bases; junction bases not matched to a gene: 7. The CDR3 length is 15 residues. Data came from immunoSEQ multiplex PCR; TCRdb stores just in-frame clones and leaves some out. In the table there are 65,000 to 90,000 clones, more than 80% of which are singletons. Specimen: peripheral blood. J is TRBJ1-5 and V is TRBV6-5; the match to TRBD1 covers 7 bases. The sequence derives from a human donor in a cohort sampled during active COVID-19. The CDR3 loop reads CASSYSDRAGQPQHF. CDR3 DNA sequence: TGTGCCAGCAGTTACAGTGACAGGGCGGGTCAGCCCCAGCATTTT.